The next 2 T cell receptor beta chains were all read from a single sample in a study of T-cell reconstitution after alpha-beta-depleted transplantation in children. Preparation of the TCRbeta library was carried out with unique molecular identifiers. TCRdb recomputed calls from the PCR reads with MiXCR, one row per CDR3 protein. Found here are some 240,000 distinct CDR3 sequences, around 12% of them singletons; the top ten hold about 2.6%. The specimen comprised PBMCs from the stem cell graft donor, sampled from the stem cell graft. These receptors all come from a human donor who donated a stem cell graft to a child with acute lymphoblastic leukemia.

This clonotype was seen only a few times. The chain has TRBV11-2 and TRBJ1-2, with unresolved D. The V gene lost 2 bases and the J gene lost 2 bases, with 9 bases spanning the gap. Germline V gives CDR1 SGHAT, CDR2 FQNNGV. The CDR3 covers 14 residues. DNA of the CDR3: TGTGCCAGCAGCTTAAATCTGCAGAACTATGGCTACACCTTC. Translation: CASSLNLQNYGYTF.

This clonotype was counted ten times or more. The chain recombines TRBV4-3 with TRBJ2-4; 8 nucleotides align to TRBD1. V dropped 3 bases and J dropped 5; count of bases not matched to a gene: 12. CDR1 is LGHNA and CDR2 is YSLEER in the germline V gene. The CDR3 consists of 17 residues. CDR3 nucleotide sequence: TGCGCCAGCAGCCAGGGAAGGACAGGGAGTTACCAAAACATTCAGTACTTC. It is translated as CASSQGRTGSYQNIQYF.